This TCR beta chain was sequenced in a study of blood T cell repertoires in COVID-19. Study-wide context: T cells, B-cell-depleted T cells, or PBMCs provided the cDNA or gDNA that served as material.

In the original workflow: Nucleated cell counts were estimated from reference gene primer amplification. Here immunoSEQ multiplex PCR was the method, and the copy in TCRdb shows in-frame clones only, minus some. V, J and clone size are taken as reported in that table, and D and trimming were inferred from the DNA itself. Of more than 200,000 clones in the sample, around 80% were seen once. Germline V gene lookup returns CDR1 MDHEN and CDR2 SYDVKM. Trimming took 5 bases from V and 6 from J; bases not matched to a gene: 6. The CDR3 extends over 14 amino acids. Material for sequencing was peripheral blood. This sequence was found in a woman of 80 years or more with COVID-19, enrolled during active disease. This chain uses TRBV28 with TRBJ1-2; 10 bases line up with TRBD1. The CDR3 DNA sequence: TGTGCCAGCAGTATCCGACAGGGGGCGGATGGCTACACCTTC. Residues: CASSIRQGADGYTF.